This T cell receptor beta chain was captured in a study of CD8+ T cells in alopecia areata. Looking at the study overall: For treated patients, severity scores reflected the percentage of scalp area affected. Broader study findings: Sharing of TCR sequences between patients (possibly for HLA-related reasons) was less clear than in mice.

Following extraction, RNA underwent reverse transcription to cDNA, which served as the sequencing template. TCRdb's copy holds only in-frame clones and misses some; the assay was immunoSEQ multiplex PCR. The data contain 120,000 or so clones, about 59% of them singletons. Looked up from germline, CDR1 is GTSNPN and CDR2 is SVGIG (reference sequence). The CDR3 totals 12 residues. V was clipped by 1 base and J by 12 bases; unmatched bases: 9. Treatment in this sample: oral pan-JAK inhibitor, 5-10 mg twice daily. With regard to this clone: Antigen unknown.

This sequence originates from a human donor with alopecia areata. The rearrangement uses TRBV30 and TRBJ2-7, with 7 bases identical to TRBD2. The sequencing here drew on CD4+ T cells sorted from blood, taken at week 4, from a patient treated with tofacitinib. The CDR3 protein is CAWSGAGRRLYF. CDR3 coding DNA: TGTGCCTGGAGTGGAGCGGGGCGCCGTCTGTACTTC.